This T cell receptor beta chain emerged from a study of blood T cell repertoires in COVID-19. Study background: Acute and convalescent COVID-19 samples came from the United States, Italy and Spain.

Participants were aged about 18 to 90 years, lived in over 20 US areas, and enrolled virtually. In assigning cohorts, the study relied on participant-reported clinical history. This clone came up a few times. Method: immunoSEQ multiplex PCR; TCRdb's copy keeps in-frame clones and lacks some. Of under 350,000 clones in the sample, 70% to 90% are singletons; the top ten hold approximately 4.4%. V lost 2 bases to trimming and J lost 5 bases; unmatched junction nucleotides: 9. Germline CDR1 MNHNS, CDR2 SASEGT. The CDR3 spans 16 residues. The TCR originated in a woman in her forties with acute COVID-19. This chain connects TRBV6-1 to TRBJ1-1; 9 bases are shared with TRBD1. The source material was PBMCs or T cells enriched from blood (not recorded which). CDR3 DNA: TGTGCCAGCAGTGAATTAAGGGGACAGGGTGTTACTGAAGCTTTCTTT. Translated, it gives CASSELRGQGVTEAFF.